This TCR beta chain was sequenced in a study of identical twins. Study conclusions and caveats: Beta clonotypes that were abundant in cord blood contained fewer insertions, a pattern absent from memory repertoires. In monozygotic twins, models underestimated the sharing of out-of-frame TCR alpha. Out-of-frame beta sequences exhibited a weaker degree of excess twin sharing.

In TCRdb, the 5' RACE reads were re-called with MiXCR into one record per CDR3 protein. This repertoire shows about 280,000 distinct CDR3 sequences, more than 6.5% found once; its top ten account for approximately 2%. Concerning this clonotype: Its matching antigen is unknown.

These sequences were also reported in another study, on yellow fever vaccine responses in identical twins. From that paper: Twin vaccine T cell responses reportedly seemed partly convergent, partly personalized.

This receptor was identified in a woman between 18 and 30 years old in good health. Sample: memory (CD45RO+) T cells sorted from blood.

In nucleotides, the CDR3 is TGTGCCACCAGTGATTTGGCAGGGGACACAGATACGCAGTATTTT. Translation: CATSDLAGDTDTQYF. This rearrangement joins TRBV24-1 to TRBJ2-3; perhaps TRBD1 as D (6 bases). Germline-derived CDR1 and CDR2 are KGHDR and SFDVKD. The V end lost 0 bases, the J end lost 2 bases, and 8 bases lay between the germline ends. The CDR3 has 15 residues.